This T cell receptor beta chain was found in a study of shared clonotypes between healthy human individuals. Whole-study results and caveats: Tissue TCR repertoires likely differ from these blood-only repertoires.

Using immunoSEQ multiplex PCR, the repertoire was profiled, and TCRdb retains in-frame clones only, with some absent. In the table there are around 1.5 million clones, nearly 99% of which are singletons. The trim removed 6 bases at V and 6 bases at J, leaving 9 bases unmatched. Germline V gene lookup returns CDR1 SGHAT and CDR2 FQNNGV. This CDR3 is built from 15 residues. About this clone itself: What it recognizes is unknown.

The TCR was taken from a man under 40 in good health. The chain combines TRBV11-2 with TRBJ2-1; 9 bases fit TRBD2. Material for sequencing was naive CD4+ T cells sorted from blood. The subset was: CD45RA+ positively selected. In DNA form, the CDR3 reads TGTGCCAGCAGGACAACTAGCGGGTCCGGCAATGAGCAGTTCTTC. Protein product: CASRTTSGSGNEQFF.